This T cell receptor beta chain was sequenced for a study of blood T cells in healthy people across ages. It was with a sample-barcoded 5' primer and a J-beta primer mix that a second PCR of roughly 7 to 12 cycles was run. CDR3-containing paired-end reads numbering at least 3 million came from each sample. TCRdb re-called the 5' RACE reads through MiXCR, storing one row per CDR3 protein. The sample holds roughly 730,000 distinct CDR3 sequences, roughly 56% seen once. The V end was cut by 6 bases, the J end by 3 bases, with 18 bases between. Germline CDR1 SNHLY, CDR2 FYNNEI. CDR3 length: 15 residues. The draw of peripheral blood yielded approximately 10 milliliters from each donor. A few counts support this clonotype. The target antigen is unknown. General study findings and limits: PBMCs went unsorted, and a conclusive naive versus antigen-experienced comparison was therefore prevented.

The source material was blood. This clonotype was sampled from a man in his forties or fifties in good health. The chain employs TRBV2 and TRBJ2-7; tentatively, D is TRBD1 (6 bases). The DNA of the CDR3 is TGTGCCAGCAGCCGAACGGGACAAGCGGACTACGAGCAGTACTTC. Its protein product is CASSRTGQADYEQYF.